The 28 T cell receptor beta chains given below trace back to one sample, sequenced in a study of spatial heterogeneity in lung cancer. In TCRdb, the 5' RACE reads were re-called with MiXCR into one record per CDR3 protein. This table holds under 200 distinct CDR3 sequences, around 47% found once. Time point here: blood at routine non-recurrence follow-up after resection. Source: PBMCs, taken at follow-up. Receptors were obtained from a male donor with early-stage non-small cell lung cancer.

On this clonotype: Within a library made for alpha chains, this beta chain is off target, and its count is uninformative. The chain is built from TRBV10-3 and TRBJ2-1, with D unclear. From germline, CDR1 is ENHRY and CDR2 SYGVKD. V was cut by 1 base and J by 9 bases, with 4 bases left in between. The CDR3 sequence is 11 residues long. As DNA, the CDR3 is TGTGCCATCAGTGAGTTATCTGAGCAGTTCTTC. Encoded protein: CAISELSEQFF.

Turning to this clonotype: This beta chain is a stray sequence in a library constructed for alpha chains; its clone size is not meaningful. This chain's CDR3 is CSVEAFYNEQFF. The CDR3 region has the DNA TGCAGCGTTGAAGCCTTCTACAATGAGCAGTTCTTC. The V call is TRBV29-1, the J call TRBJ2-1; D uncertain. CDR1 and CDR2 (germline): SQVTM, ANQGSEA. There are 12 residues in the CDR3. Trimming cost V 1 base and J 3 bases, with 4 bases left between them.

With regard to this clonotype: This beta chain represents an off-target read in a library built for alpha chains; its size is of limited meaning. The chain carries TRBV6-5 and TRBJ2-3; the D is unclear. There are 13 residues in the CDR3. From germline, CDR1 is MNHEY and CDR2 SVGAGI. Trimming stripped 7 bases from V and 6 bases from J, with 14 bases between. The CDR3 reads CASTSLGVDTQYF. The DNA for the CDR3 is TGTGCCAGCACCTCCTTAGGAGTCGATACGCAGTATTTT.

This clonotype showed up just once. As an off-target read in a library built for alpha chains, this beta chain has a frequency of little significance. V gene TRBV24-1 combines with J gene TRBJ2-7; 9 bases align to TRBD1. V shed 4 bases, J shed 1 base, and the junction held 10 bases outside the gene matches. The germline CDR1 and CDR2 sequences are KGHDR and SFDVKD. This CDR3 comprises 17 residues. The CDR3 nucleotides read TGTGCCACCAGTGACACAACCGGGACAGGGCCTTCCTACGAGCAGTACTTC. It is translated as CATSDTTGTGPSYEQYF.

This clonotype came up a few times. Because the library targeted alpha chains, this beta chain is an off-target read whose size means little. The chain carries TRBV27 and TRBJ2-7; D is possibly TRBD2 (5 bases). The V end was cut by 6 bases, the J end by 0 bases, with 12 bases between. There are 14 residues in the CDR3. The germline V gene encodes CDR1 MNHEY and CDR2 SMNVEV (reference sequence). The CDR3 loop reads CASRPGSISYEQYF. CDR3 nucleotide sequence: TGTGCCAGCAGACCGGGATCTATCTCCTACGAGCAGTACTTC.

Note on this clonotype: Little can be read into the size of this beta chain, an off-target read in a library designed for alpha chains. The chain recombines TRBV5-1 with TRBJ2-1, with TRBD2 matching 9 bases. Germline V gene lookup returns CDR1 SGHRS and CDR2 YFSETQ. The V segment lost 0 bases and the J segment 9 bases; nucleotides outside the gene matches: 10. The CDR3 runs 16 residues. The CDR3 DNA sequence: TGCGCCAGCAGCTTGGCCCCTAGCGGGGACGTTGGTGAGCAGTTCTTC. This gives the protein CASSLAPSGDVGEQFF.

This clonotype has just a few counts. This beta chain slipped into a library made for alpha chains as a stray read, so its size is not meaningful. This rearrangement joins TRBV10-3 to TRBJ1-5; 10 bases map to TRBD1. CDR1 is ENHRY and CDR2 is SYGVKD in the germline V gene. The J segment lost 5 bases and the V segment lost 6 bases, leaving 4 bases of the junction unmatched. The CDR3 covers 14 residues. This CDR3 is CAISSGTGDQPQHF. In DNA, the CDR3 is TGTGCCATCAGCTCAGGGACAGGGGATCAGCCCCAGCATTTT.

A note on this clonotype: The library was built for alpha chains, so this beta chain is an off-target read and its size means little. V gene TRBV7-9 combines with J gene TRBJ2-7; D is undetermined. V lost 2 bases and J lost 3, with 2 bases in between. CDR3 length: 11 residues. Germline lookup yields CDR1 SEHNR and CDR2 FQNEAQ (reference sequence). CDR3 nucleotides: TGTGCCAGCAGCTTAATCTACGAGCAGTACTTC. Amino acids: CASSLIYEQYF.

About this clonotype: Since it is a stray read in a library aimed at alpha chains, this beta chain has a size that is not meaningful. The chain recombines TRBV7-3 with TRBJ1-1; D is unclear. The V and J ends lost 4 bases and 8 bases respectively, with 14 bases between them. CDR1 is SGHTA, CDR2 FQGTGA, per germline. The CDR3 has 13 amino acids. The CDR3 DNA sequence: TGTGCCAGCAGCTCCACACCTAATGTGGAAGCTTTCTTT. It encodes CASSSTPNVEAFF.

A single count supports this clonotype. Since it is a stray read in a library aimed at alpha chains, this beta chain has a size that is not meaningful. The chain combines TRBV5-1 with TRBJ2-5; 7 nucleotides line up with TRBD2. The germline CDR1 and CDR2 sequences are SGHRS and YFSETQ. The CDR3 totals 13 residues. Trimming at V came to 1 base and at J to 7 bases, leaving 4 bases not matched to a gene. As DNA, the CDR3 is TGCGCCAGCAGCTTGAGATCGGGAGGGACCCAGTACTTC. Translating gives CASSLRSGGTQYF.

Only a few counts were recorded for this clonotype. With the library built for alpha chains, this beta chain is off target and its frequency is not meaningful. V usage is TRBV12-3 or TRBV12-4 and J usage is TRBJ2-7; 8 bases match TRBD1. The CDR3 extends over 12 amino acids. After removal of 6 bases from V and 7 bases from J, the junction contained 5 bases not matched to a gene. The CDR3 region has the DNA TGTGCCAGCAGGGACAGGGAGAGGGAGCAGTACTTC. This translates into CASRDREREQYF.

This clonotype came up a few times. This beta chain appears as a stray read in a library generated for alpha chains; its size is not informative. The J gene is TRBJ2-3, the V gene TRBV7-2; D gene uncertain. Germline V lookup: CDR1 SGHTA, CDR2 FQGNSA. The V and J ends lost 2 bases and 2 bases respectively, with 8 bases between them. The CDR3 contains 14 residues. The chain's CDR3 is CASSLIRHTDTQYF. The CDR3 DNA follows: TGTGCCAGCAGCTTAATTAGACACACAGATACGCAGTATTTT.

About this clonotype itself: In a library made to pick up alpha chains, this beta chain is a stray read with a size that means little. This chain's CDR3 is CASSVQLAGVKDTQYF. The CDR3 bases are TGTGCCAGCAGCGTCCAGTTAGCGGGAGTGAAAGATACGCAGTATTTT. The chain couples TRBV11-2 to TRBJ2-3, with TRBD2 identical over 9 bases. The CDR3 totals 16 residues. With 5 bases clipped from V and 5 bases from J, the junction kept 11 bases outside the gene matches. The germline CDR1 and CDR2 sequences are SGHAT and FQNNGV.

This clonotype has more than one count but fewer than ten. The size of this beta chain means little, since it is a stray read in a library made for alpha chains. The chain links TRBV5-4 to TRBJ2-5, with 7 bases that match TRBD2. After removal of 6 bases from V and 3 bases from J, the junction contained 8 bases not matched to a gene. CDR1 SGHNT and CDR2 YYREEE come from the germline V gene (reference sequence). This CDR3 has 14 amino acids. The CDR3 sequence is CASTTRTSEETQYF. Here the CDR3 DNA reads TGTGCCAGCACCACCCGGACTAGTGAAGAGACCCAGTACTTC.

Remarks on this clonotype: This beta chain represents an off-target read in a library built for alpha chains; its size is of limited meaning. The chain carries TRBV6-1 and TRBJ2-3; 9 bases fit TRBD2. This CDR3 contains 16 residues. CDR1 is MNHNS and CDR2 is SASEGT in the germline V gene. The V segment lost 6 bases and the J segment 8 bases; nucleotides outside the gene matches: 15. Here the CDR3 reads CASRHRASGDPGTQYF. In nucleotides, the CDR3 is TGTGCCAGCAGACATAGGGCTAGCGGGGATCCGGGTACGCAGTATTTT.

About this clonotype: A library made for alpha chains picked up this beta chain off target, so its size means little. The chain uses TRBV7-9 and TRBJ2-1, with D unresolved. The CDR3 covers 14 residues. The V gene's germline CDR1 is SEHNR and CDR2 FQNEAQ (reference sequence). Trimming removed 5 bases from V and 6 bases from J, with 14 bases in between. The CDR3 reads CASSNSLWGNEQFF. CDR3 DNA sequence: TGTGCCAGCAGCAACTCGCTGTGGGGCAATGAGCAGTTCTTC.

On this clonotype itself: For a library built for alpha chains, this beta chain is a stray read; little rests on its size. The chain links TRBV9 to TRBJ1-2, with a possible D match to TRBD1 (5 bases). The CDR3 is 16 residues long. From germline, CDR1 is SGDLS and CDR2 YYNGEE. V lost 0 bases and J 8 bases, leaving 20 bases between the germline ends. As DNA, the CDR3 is TGTGCCAGCAGCGTAGAGGACACGAATGCCCCTGGGGGCTACACCTTC. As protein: CASSVEDTNAPGGYTF.

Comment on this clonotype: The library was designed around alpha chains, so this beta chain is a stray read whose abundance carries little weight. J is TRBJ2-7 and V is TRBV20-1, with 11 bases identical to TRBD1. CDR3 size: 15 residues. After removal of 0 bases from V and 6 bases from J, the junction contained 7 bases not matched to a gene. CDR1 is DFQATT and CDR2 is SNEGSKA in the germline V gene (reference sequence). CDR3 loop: CSARDGQGALSEQYF. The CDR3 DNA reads TGCAGTGCTAGAGACGGACAGGGGGCGCTTTCCGAGCAGTACTTC.

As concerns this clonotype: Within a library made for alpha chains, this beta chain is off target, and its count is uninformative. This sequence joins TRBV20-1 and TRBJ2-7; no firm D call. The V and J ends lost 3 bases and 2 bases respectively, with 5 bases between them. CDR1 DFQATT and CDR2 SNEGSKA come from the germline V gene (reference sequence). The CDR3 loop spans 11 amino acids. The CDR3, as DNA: TGCAGTGCTAGGGGAACCTACGAGCAGTACTTC. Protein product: CSARGTYEQYF.

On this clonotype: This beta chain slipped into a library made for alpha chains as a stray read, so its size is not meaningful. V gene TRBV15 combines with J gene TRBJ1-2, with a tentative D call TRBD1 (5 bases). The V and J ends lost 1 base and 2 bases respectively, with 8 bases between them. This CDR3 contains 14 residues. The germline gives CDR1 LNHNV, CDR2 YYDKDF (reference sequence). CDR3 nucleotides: TGTGCCACCAGCAGAGCGGGGCCGAACTATGGCTACACCTTC. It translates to CATSRAGPNYGYTF.

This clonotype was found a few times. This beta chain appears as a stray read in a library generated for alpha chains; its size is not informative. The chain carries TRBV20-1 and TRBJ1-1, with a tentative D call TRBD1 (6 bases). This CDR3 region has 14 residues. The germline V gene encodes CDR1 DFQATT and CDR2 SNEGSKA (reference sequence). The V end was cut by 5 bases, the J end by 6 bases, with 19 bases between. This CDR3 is CSASSPGTISEAFF. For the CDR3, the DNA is TGCAGTGCTTCGTCTCCCGGGACAATATCTGAAGCTTTCTTT.

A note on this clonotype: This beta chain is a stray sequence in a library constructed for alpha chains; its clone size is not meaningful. The CDR3 DNA reads TGTGCCAGCAGCCCGGACATAAATATGAACACTGAAGCTTTCTTT. Translating gives CASSPDINMNTEAFF. The gene calls are TRBV5-5 and TRBJ1-1; D may be TRBD1 (5 bases). Looked up from germline, CDR1 is SGHKS and CDR2 is YYEKEE (reference sequence). V lost 4 bases to trimming and J lost 0 bases, with 13 bases between them. CDR3 length: 15 amino acids.

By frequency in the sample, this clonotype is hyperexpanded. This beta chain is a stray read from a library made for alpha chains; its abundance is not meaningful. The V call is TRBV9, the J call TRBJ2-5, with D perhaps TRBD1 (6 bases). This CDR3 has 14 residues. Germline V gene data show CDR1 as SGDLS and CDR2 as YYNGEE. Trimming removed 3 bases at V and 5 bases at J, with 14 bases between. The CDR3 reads CASSAEDRYETQYF. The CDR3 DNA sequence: TGTGCCAGCAGCGCCGAGGACAGATACGAGACCCAGTACTTC.

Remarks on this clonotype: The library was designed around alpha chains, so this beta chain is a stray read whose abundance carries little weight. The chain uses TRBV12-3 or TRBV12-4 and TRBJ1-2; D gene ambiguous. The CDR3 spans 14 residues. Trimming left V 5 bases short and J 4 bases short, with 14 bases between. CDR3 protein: CASSRRLASYGYTF. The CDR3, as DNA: TGTGCCAGCAGTCGCAGGTTAGCATCCTATGGCTACACCTTC.

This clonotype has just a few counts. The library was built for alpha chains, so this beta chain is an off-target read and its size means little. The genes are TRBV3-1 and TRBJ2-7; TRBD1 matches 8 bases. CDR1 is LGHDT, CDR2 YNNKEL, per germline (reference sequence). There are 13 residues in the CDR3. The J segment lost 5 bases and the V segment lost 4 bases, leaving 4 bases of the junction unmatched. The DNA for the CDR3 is TGTGCCAGCAGCCGACAGGGGTTCCACGAGCAGTACTTC. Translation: CASSRQGFHEQYF.

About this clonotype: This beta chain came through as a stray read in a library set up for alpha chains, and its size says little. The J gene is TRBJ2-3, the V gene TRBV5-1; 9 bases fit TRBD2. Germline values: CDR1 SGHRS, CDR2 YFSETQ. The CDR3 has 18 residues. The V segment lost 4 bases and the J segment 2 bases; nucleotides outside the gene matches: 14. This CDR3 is CASSRRTGTSIYTDTQYF. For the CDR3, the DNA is TGCGCCAGCAGCAGACGAACCGGGACTAGCATATACACAGATACGCAGTATTTT.

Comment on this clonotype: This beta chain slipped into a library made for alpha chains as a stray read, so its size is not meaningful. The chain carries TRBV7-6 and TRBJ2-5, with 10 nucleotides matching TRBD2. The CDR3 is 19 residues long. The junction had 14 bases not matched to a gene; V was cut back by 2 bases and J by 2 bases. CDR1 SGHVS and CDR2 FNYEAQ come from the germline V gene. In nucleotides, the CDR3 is TGTGCCAGCAGCTTATTACTGGCCCTAGCGGGGGCGCTGCAAGAGACCCAGTACTTC. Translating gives CASSLLLALAGALQETQYF.

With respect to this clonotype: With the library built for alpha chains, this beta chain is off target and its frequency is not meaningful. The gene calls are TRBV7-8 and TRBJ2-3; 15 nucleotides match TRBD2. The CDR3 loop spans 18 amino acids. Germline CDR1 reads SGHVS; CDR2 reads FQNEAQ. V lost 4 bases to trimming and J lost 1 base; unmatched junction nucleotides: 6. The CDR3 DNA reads TGTGCCAGCAGCTCCGGACTAGCGGGAGGGGAGGGCACAGATACGCAGTATTTT. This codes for CASSSGLAGGEGTDTQYF.